The next 2 T cell receptor beta chains were all read from a single sample in a study of technical replicates of blood from a few donors. The table came from immunoSEQ multiplex PCR; TCRdb's copy has only in-frame clones and leaves some out. The table has about 100,000 clones, about 95% seen once. Sequencing was carried out using T cells isolated from PBMCs. The origin of the receptors is a human donor in good health.

The gene calls are TRBV19 and TRBJ2-6; tentatively, D is TRBD1 (6 bases). The CDR3 extends over 17 amino acids. V lost 9 bases to trimming and J lost 4 bases, with 22 bases between them. Germline CDR1 and CDR2: LNHDA and SQIVND (reference sequence). The CDR3 bases are TGTGCCAGCTCTTCCCCCACTTCAGGGGCGGGGGCCAACGTCCTGACTTTC. This encodes CASSSPTSGAGANVLTF.

The rearrangement uses TRBV6-1 and TRBJ2-1; TRBD1 matches 8 bases. V shed 5 bases, J shed 5 bases, and the junction held 8 bases outside the gene matches. This CDR3 has 15 amino acids. From germline, CDR1 is MNHNS and CDR2 SASEGT. CDR3: CASSRQGPIHNEQFF. The CDR3 DNA is TGTGCCAGCAGTCGACAGGGGCCGATCCACAATGAGCAGTTCTTC.